The 13 T cell receptor beta chains in this list originate from one sample, sequenced in a study of blood T cell repertoires in COVID-19. Measured with immunoSEQ multiplex PCR; TCRdb has only the in-frame clones, and not every one. The data hold about 140,000 clones, with 87% observed a single time. Sequenced sample: PBMCs or T cells enriched from blood (not recorded which). The origin of the receptors is a man in his sixties who had recovered from COVID-19.

This chain joins TRBV4-1 and TRBJ2-5; D unresolved. The CDR3 is made up of 13 amino acids. V was cut by 1 base and J by 5 bases, with 8 bases left in between. From germline, CDR1 is MGHRA and CDR2 YSYEKL. The CDR3 DNA is TGCGCCAGCAGCCAAGCTATCTCGGAGACCCAGTACTTC. It translates to CASSQAISETQYF.

The chain is built from TRBV5-1 and TRBJ1-4, with 11 bases that match TRBD1. After removal of 0 bases from V and 9 bases from J, the junction contained 4 bases not matched to a gene. This CDR3 is 15 amino acids long. In germline, CDR1 is SGHRS, CDR2 YFSETQ. The CDR3 is CASSLEDRGLKKLFF. In DNA form, the CDR3 reads TGCGCCAGCAGCTTGGAGGACAGGGGGCTTAAAAAACTGTTTTTT. Based on the CDR3 plus reference TRBV5-1 and TRBJ1-4, the full variable domain is KAGVTQTPRYLIKTRGQQVTLSCSPISGHRSVSWYQQTPGQGLQFLFEYFSETQRNKGNFPGRFSGRQFSNSRSEMNVSTLELGDSALYLCASSLEDRGLKKLFFGSGTQLSVL.

V is TRBV7-9 and J is TRBJ2-3, with D hard to call. Germline V lookup: CDR1 SEHNR, CDR2 FQNEAQ (reference sequence). This CDR3 has 15 amino acids. Between the trimmed V and J ends, which lost 3 bases and 2 bases, there was a span of 12 bases. The CDR3 sequence: CASSLRSQFTDTQYF. Written as DNA, the CDR3 is TGTGCCAGCAGCTTGCGGAGCCAGTTCACAGATACGCAGTATTTT.

This clone was observed once. This sequence joins TRBV29-1 and TRBJ2-1; TRBD2 aligns across 14 bases. The V gene's germline CDR1 is SQVTM and CDR2 ANQGSEA. The V and J ends lost 3 bases and 0 bases, in that order; junction bases with no gene match: 7. The CDR3 loop spans 18 amino acids. The CDR3 region has the DNA TGCAGCGTTGATCGGACTAGCGGGGGGCCGCGCTCCTACAATGAGCAGTTCTTC. This encodes CSVDRTSGGPRSYNEQFF.

This clone showed up just a few times. The chain uses TRBV10-1 and TRBJ2-7; D is possibly TRBD2 (6 bases). Looked up from germline, CDR1 is WNHNN and CDR2 is SYGVQD (reference sequence). CDR3 length: 13 amino acids. V was pared by 6 bases and J by 0 bases, with 9 bases between. The CDR3 reads CASSLASSYEQYF. For the CDR3, the DNA is TGCGCCAGCAGCCTAGCGTCCTCCTACGAGCAGTACTTC.

This chain joins TRBV6-5 and TRBJ1-1; D ambiguous. The CDR3 runs 14 residues. Trimming took 6 bases from V and 0 from J, leaving 11 bases between them. Germline V gene lookup returns CDR1 MNHEY and CDR2 SVGAGI. CDR3 DNA: TGTGCCAGCAGGTTGACTATGCTGAACACTGAAGCTTTCTTT. Its protein is CASRLTMLNTEAFF.

The rearrangement uses TRBV14 and TRBJ2-3; TRBD2 might be the D (5 bases). This CDR3 is built from 18 residues. V was clipped by 3 bases and J by 2 bases, with 21 bases between them. CDR1 is SGHDN, CDR2 FVKESK, per germline. CDR3 loop: CASSQRVPAVFNTDTQYF. The CDR3 DNA reads TGTGCCAGCAGCCAGAGGGTTCCAGCCGTATTCAACACAGATACGCAGTATTTT.

The chain couples TRBV2 to TRBJ1-6; 10 nucleotides agree with TRBD1. Trimming cost V 6 bases and J 6 bases; bases outside gene matches: 11. This CDR3 is 17 amino acids long. CDR1 is SNHLY, CDR2 FYNNEI, per germline. CDR3 in amino acids: CASRAGTGVGINSPLHF. CDR3 DNA: TGTGCCAGCAGAGCCGGGACAGGGGTGGGGATTAATTCACCCCTCCACTTT.

DNA of the CDR3: TGTGCCAGTAGTATGGGAAAGGGGTTGTGGAATGAGCAGTTCTTC. Protein product: CASSMGKGLWNEQFF. This chain uses TRBV19 with TRBJ2-1, with a tentative D call TRBD1 (5 bases). The CDR3 loop spans 15 amino acids. The ends were cut back, 3 bases at V and 7 bases at J, with 16 bases in the middle. From germline, CDR1 is LNHDA and CDR2 SQIVND (reference sequence).

For the CDR3, the DNA is TGTGCCAGCAGCTTAGGCGCCCTAACGCCCGGGGAGCTGTTTTTT. As protein: CASSLGALTPGELFF. The chain is built from TRBV7-6 and TRBJ2-2; D is undetermined. Trimming stripped 1 base from V and 6 bases from J, with 12 bases between. The CDR3 has 15 residues. From germline, CDR1 is SGHVS and CDR2 FNYEAQ.

CDR3 bases: TGTGCCAGCAGCGAACGACAGACTAACTATGGCTACACCTTC. Protein product: CASSERQTNYGYTF. J is TRBJ1-2 and V is TRBV27; TRBD1 might be the D (5 bases). The CDR3 spans 14 residues. V dropped 6 bases and J dropped 0 bases, with 11 bases sitting between them. CDR1 is MNHEY, CDR2 SMNVEV, per germline (reference sequence).

Written as DNA, the CDR3 is TGTGCCTGGAGCGTATTGGAGTACGGCGAGCAGTACTTC. Its protein is CAWSVLEYGEQYF. The chain combines TRBV30 with TRBJ2-7; D ambiguous. Trimming stripped 3 bases from V and 6 bases from J, with 15 bases between. Germline V lookup: CDR1 GTSNPN, CDR2 SVGIG (reference sequence). This CDR3 region has 13 residues.

This chain uses TRBV5-4 with TRBJ2-1, with 13 bases identical to TRBD2. The V gene's germline CDR1 is SGHNT and CDR2 YYREEE (reference sequence). V was pared by 3 bases and J by 7 bases, with 7 bases of the junction left unmatched. This CDR3 has 16 amino acids. Here the CDR3 reads CASSSGGLAGLNEQFF. The CDR3 DNA follows: TGTGCCAGCAGCTCGGGGGGACTAGCGGGATTGAATGAGCAGTTCTTC.